These 26 T cell receptor beta chains share one sample of origin, sequenced in a study of cytotoxic CD8 clonotypes in ibrutinib-treated CLL. Clones were sequenced by immunoSEQ multiplex PCR, and TCRdb holds only the in-frame ones, with some missing. Here the sample spans about 140,000 clones, 60% to 80% being singletons. Sequencing was performed on PBMCs, taken after 12 months of ibrutinib treatment. The receptors shown here come from a human donor with chronic lymphocytic leukemia.

The chain links TRBV5-6 to TRBJ2-3; D not certain. From germline, CDR1 is SGHDT and CDR2 YYEEEE. The CDR3 runs 13 residues. Trimming cost V 0 bases and J 4 bases, with 6 bases left between them. The CDR3 nucleotides read TGTGCCAGCAGCTTGGGAGGCGCAGATACGCAGTATTTT. Its protein is CASSLGGADTQYF.

The chain is built from TRBV28 and TRBJ2-5; a weak D match, TRBD2 (6 bases). This CDR3 is 15 amino acids long. V lost 8 bases and J lost 2, with 18 bases in between. CDR1 MDHEN and CDR2 SYDVKM come from the germline V gene. This CDR3 reads CASSWGDRKQETQYF. The DNA for the CDR3 is TGTGCCAGCTCGTGGGGGGATAGGAAACAAGAGACCCAGTACTTC.

The rearrangement links TRBV28 to TRBJ1-5; D possibly corresponds to TRBD1 (6 bases). The V gene lost 3 bases and the J gene lost 0 bases, with 12 bases spanning the gap. The CDR3 is 16 residues long. In germline, CDR1 is MDHEN, CDR2 SYDVKM. The CDR3 region is CASSLRGRGSNQPQHF. The DNA for the CDR3 is TGTGCCAGCAGTTTGCGGGGGCGGGGTAGCAATCAGCCCCAGCATTTT.

This chain joins TRBV9 and TRBJ2-3, with 8 bases that match TRBD1. CDR3 size: 15 residues. Germline CDR1 SGDLS, CDR2 YYNGEE. After removal of 4 bases from V and 2 bases from J, the junction contained 6 bases not matched to a gene. The CDR3 DNA sequence: TGTGCCAGCAGCCTGGGGACAGGCGACACAGATACGCAGTATTTT. This translates into CASSLGTGDTDTQYF.

The J gene is TRBJ1-1, the V gene TRBV5-4; 8 nucleotides agree with TRBD1. Per the germline V gene, CDR1 is SGHNT and CDR2 is YYREEE (reference sequence). With V trimmed by 4 bases and J by 6 bases, 8 bases remained unmatched. The CDR3 is 14 amino acids. CDR3 sequence: CASSLDRGSAEAFF. CDR3 nucleotide sequence: TGTGCCAGCAGCCTCGACAGGGGCAGCGCTGAAGCTTTCTTT.

This sequence joins TRBV5-3 and TRBJ2-7, with 11 positions matching TRBD2. TRBV5-3 is filed as an ORF, its function uncertain. The CDR3 length is 15 residues. The ends lost 1 base at V and 1 base at J; junction bases unmatched: 1. The CDR3 here is CARSLLAGGSYEQYF. The CDR3 DNA reads as TGTGCCAGAAGCTTGCTAGCGGGGGGTTCCTACGAGCAGTACTTC.

This chain joins TRBV28 and TRBJ2-3; D is uncertain. The CDR3 is 14 residues long. With 1 base removed from V and 2 bases from J, the gap between germline ends came to 7 bases. The germline CDR1 and CDR2 sequences are MDHEN and SYDVKM. The CDR3 is CASSLFVVTDTQYF. The CDR3 DNA sequence: TGTGCCAGCAGTTTATTTGTCGTCACAGATACGCAGTATTTT.

The rearrangement uses TRBV7-2 and TRBJ2-5, with 8 nucleotides matching TRBD2. V shed 5 bases and J 5 bases; nucleotides not matched to a gene: 10. Germline V lookup: CDR1 SGHTA, CDR2 FQGNSA. This CDR3 has 15 amino acids. The chain's CDR3 is CASSRGTRLGETQYF. The CDR3 DNA reads TGTGCCAGCAGCCGCGGGACTAGACTAGGGGAGACCCAGTACTTC.

This clone was observed a handful of times. The chain is built from TRBV7-3 and TRBJ1-5; D remains unclear. The germline gives CDR1 SGHTA, CDR2 FQGTGA. Between the trimmed V and J ends, which lost 5 bases and 1 base, there was a span of 6 bases. The CDR3 is made up of 13 amino acids. The CDR3 reads CASSTGSNQPQHF. The CDR3 DNA reads as TGTGCCAGCAGCACCGGAAGCAATCAGCCCCAGCATTTT.

The genes are TRBV5-1 and TRBJ2-7; D is perhaps TRBD1 (5 bases). V shed 4 bases and J shed 6 bases, with 17 bases lying between them. Germline CDR1 SGHRS, CDR2 YFSETQ. The CDR3 is 14 amino acids. The DNA for the CDR3 is TGCGCCAGCAGCCGCCCCGGGCCCCAGGGCGAGCAGTACTTC. Translating gives CASSRPGPQGEQYF. Based on the CDR3 plus reference TRBV5-1 and TRBJ2-7, the full variable domain is KAGVTQTPRYLIKTRGQQVTLSCSPISGHRSVSWYQQTPGQGLQFLFEYFSETQRNKGNFPGRFSGRQFSNSRSEMNVSTLELGDSALYLCASSRPGPQGEQYFGPGTRLTVT.

This rearrangement joins TRBV5-5 to TRBJ2-1, with D perhaps TRBD1 or TRBD2 (5 bases each). Trimming cost V 1 base and J 8 bases, with 16 bases left between them. This CDR3 region has 15 residues. Germline V gives CDR1 SGHKS, CDR2 YYEKEE (reference sequence). The CDR3 DNA reads as TGTGCCAGCAGCTTGTGGGGGTGGGTTGTGGATGAGCAGTTCTTC. Translated, it gives CASSLWGWVVDEQFF.

The V and J genes are TRBV5-4 and TRBJ2-2; D is possibly TRBD1 or TRBD2 (5 bases each). Looked up from germline, CDR1 is SGHNT and CDR2 is YYREEE (reference sequence). The ends were cut back, 1 base at V and 3 bases at J, with 10 bases in the middle. The CDR3 runs 15 residues. CDR3 sequence reads: CASSLKGSDTGELFF. The CDR3 DNA reads TGTGCCAGCAGCTTGAAGGGGAGCGACACCGGGGAGCTGTTTTTT.

This rearrangement joins TRBV18 to TRBJ2-1; D uncertain. The V end was cut by 0 bases, the J end by 4 bases, with 10 bases between. CDR1 is KGHSH, CDR2 LQKENI, per germline. This CDR3 has 15 amino acids. CDR3 nucleotide sequence: TGTGCCAGCTCACCACCTAGAGTAACATACAATGAGCAGTTCTTC. Residues: CASSPPRVTYNEQFF.

Only a few counts were recorded for this clone. V usage is TRBV7-6 and J usage is TRBJ2-3; D remains unclear. Deletions cut 3 bases from V and 4 bases from J, with 8 bases between. Germline CDR1 reads SGHVS; CDR2 reads FNYEAQ. This CDR3 spans 13 amino acids. CDR3 sequence (DNA): TGTGCCAGCAGCTTTCGGTTTTCAGATACGCAGTATTTT. Its translation: CASSFRFSDTQYF.

The V and J genes are TRBV30 and TRBJ2-7; no definite D call. The germline CDR1 and CDR2 sequences are GTSNPN and SVGIG (reference sequence). V lost 5 bases to trimming and J lost 3 bases, with 17 bases between them. This CDR3 spans 14 amino acids. CDR3 coding DNA: TGTGCCTGGTCCCCCAGGCAGTGGGTCTACGAGCAGTACTTC. Translation: CAWSPRQWVYEQYF.

A few counts support this clone. The chain links TRBV28 to TRBJ1-6; possible D gene TRBD1, 5 bases. The CDR3 length is 18 residues. CDR1 is MDHEN and CDR2 is SYDVKM in the germline V gene. V dropped 3 bases and J dropped 3 bases, with 18 bases sitting between them. CDR3 loop: CASSFSPGTLGYNSPLHF. The CDR3 coding sequence is TGTGCCAGCAGTTTTTCCCCTGGGACTTTGGGCTATAATTCACCCCTCCACTTT.

The rearrangement links TRBV9 to TRBJ1-2; tentative D call: TRBD1 (5 bases). The CDR3 sequence is 15 residues long. Trimming cost V 0 bases and J 6 bases, with 15 bases left between them. Per the germline V gene, CDR1 is SGDLS and CDR2 is YYNGEE. For the CDR3, the DNA is TGTGCCAGCAGCGTAGCTTGGGGCTTGGCAGATGGCTACACCTTC. This codes for CASSVAWGLADGYTF.

This chain uses TRBV6-6 with TRBJ2-7; 10 bases fit TRBD2. This CDR3 region has 15 residues. Trimming at V came to 0 bases and at J to 5 bases, leaving 4 bases not matched to a gene. The germline V gene encodes CDR1 MNHNY and CDR2 SVGAGI (reference sequence). This CDR3 reads CASSYSRTSGHEQYF. The CDR3, as DNA: TGTGCCAGCAGTTACTCTCGGACTAGCGGCCACGAGCAGTACTTC.

Only a few counts were recorded for this clone. The chain recombines TRBV5-1 with TRBJ2-3; D might be TRBD1 (6 bases). Trimming cost V 2 bases and J 0 bases, with 13 bases left between them. The V gene's germline CDR1 is SGHRS and CDR2 YFSETQ. CDR3 length: 16 residues. The CDR3 DNA sequence: TGCGCCAGCAGCTTTCGGACAGCTTCTAGCACAGATACGCAGTATTTT. Translating it yields CASSFRTASSTDTQYF.

This rearrangement joins TRBV7-2 to TRBJ1-2, with D maybe TRBD1 (5 bases). Deletions cut 7 bases from V and 1 base from J, with 28 bases between. This CDR3 region has 19 residues. Germline V gene sequence: CDR1 SGHTA, CDR2 FQGNSA. For the CDR3, the DNA is TGTGCCAGCACCCTAGGAAGGTCGATTGAGGGGCGCGATAACTATGGCTACACCTTC. Translated: CASTLGRSIEGRDNYGYTF.

This clone was detected only a few times. V is TRBV7-2 and J is TRBJ1-5, with a weak D call TRBD1 (6 bases). Germline assignment: CDR1 SGHTA and CDR2 FQGNSA. V lost 1 base to trimming and J lost 2 bases, with 6 bases between them. The CDR3 length is 14 residues. In nucleotides, the CDR3 is TGTGCCAGCAGCTTAGACAGGGGCAATCAGCCCCAGCATTTT. It encodes CASSLDRGNQPQHF.

The chain carries TRBV7-9 and TRBJ1-1; weak D call: TRBD1 (5 bases). The CDR3 runs 14 residues. Trimming removed 2 bases at V and 7 bases at J, with 14 bases between. The germline CDR1 and CDR2 sequences are SEHNR and FQNEAQ (reference sequence). The CDR3 DNA reads as TGTGCCAGCAGCTTAAGTGCGGGCGGGGGTGAAGCTTTCTTT. It yields the protein CASSLSAGGGEAFF.

The chain has TRBV14 and TRBJ2-1; 10 positions agree with TRBD2. The CDR3 covers 16 residues. Trimming removed 4 bases from V and 4 bases from J; junction bases left unmatched: 7. In germline, CDR1 is SGHDN, CDR2 FVKESK. CDR3 DNA: TGTGCCAGCAGCCCGACTAGCGGGCCTCAATACAATGAGCAGTTCTTC. Its translation: CASSPTSGPQYNEQFF.

The chain has TRBV9 and TRBJ2-3; no firm D call. The CDR3 has 13 amino acids. CDR1 SGDLS and CDR2 YYNGEE come from the germline V gene. Trimming removed 3 bases at V and 6 bases at J, with 11 bases between. CDR3 protein: CASSAHLSDTQYF. The CDR3 nucleotides read TGTGCCAGCAGCGCCCATTTGTCGGATACGCAGTATTTT. Filled out from reference TRBV9 and TRBJ2-3, the complete variable domain reads DSGVTQTPKHLITATGQRVTLRCSPRSGDLSVYWYQQSLDQGLQFLIQYYNGEERAKGNILERFSAQQFPDLHSELNLSSLELGDSALYFCASSAHLSDTQYFGPGTRLTVL.

This clone was seen only a few times. The rearrangement uses TRBV2 and TRBJ2-7; the match to TRBD2 covers 13 bases. Germline V gene data show CDR1 as SNHLY and CDR2 as FYNNEI. This CDR3 region has 13 residues. V dropped 8 bases and J dropped 3; count of bases not matched to a gene: 1. The CDR3 region is CASGTSGVYEQYF. The DNA for the CDR3 is TGTGCCAGCGGGACTAGCGGGGTCTACGAGCAGTACTTC.

This CDR3 is CASSQGAGLTDTQYF. CDR3 nucleotides: TGTGCCAGCAGCCAAGGGGCGGGGCTCACAGATACGCAGTATTTT. The rearrangement uses TRBV4-2 and TRBJ2-3, with D maybe TRBD2 (6 bases). The germline gives CDR1 LGHNA, CDR2 YNFKEQ. V gave up 1 base and J gave up 2 bases, with 10 bases separating them. There are 15 residues in the CDR3.